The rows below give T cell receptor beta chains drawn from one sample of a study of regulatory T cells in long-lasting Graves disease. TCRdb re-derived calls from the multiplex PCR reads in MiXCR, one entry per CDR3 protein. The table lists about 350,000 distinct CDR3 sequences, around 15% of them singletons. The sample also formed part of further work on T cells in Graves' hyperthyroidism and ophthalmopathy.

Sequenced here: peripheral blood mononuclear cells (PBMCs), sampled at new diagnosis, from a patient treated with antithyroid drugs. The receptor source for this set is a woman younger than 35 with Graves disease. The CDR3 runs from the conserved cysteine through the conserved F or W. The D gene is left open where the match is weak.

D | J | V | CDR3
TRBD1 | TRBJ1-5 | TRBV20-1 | CSADRDRTNQPQHF
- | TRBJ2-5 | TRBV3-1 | CASSPLGGQETQYF
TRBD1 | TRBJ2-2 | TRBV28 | CASSSGQENTGELFF
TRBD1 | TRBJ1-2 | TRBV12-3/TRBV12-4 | CASSLRTGNPMPYTF
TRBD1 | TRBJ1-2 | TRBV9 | CASSVVTTGGYGYTF
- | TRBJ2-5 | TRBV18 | CASSLLATVGETQYF
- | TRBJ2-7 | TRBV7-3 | CASSSRGGNEQYF
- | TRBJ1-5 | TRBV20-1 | CSAPTLEFRNQPQHF
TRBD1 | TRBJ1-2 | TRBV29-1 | CSVAITGGYGYTF
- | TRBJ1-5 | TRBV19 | CASSDRINQPQHF
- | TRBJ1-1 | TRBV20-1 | CSARDRGGVAFF
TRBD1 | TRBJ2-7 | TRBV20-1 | CSATPDRGFRYEQYF
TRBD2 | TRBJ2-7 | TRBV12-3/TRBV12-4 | CASSSHGTSGSYEQYF
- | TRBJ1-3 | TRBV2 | CASRGPGGSGNTIYF
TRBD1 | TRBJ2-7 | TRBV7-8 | CASSLLQDRATPYEQYF
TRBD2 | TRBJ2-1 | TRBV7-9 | CASRAGTSGSGQFF
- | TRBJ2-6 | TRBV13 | CASSRSQGANVLTF
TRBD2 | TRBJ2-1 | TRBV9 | CASSVSSGTVNEQFF
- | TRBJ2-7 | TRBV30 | CAWSVYGDEQYF
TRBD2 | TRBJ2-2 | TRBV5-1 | CASSPGLAGGANTGELFF
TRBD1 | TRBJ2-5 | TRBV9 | CASSPRTGGEATQYF
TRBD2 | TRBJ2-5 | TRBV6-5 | CASSYGVRTSGGLEETQYF
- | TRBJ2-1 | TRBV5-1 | CASSWTESSYNEQFF
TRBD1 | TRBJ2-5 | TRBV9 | CASSRGTGVGEETQYF
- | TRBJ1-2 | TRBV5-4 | CASNTGRNNYGYTF
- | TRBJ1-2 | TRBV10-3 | CAISEGVAVGYGYTF
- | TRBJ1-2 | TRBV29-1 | CSVEDPGRDNYGYTF
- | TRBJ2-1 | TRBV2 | CASSEAWLGNEQFF
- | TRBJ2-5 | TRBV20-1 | CSARVRGGQETQYF
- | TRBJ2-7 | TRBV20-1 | CSARFPGGLRWDEQYF
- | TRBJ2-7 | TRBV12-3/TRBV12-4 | CASSFHPEVEEQYF
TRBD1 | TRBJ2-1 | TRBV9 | CASSVVDRGSENEQFF
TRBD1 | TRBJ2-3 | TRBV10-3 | CAISEPPGQGRGDTQYF
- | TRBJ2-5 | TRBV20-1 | CSAKTGISETETQYF
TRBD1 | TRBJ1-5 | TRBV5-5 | CASSYGAQGSHRNQPQHF
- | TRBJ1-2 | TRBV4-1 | CASSQGGNGYTF
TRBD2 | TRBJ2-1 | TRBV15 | CATSVGTSGSDNEQFF
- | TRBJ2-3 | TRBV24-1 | CATSDPGYRGTDTQYF
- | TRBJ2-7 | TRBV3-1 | CASTQGPGSYEQYF
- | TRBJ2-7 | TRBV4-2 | CASTGLGQGNEQYF
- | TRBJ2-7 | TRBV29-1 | CSVRTATYEQYF
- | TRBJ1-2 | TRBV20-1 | CSARTASSNYGYTF